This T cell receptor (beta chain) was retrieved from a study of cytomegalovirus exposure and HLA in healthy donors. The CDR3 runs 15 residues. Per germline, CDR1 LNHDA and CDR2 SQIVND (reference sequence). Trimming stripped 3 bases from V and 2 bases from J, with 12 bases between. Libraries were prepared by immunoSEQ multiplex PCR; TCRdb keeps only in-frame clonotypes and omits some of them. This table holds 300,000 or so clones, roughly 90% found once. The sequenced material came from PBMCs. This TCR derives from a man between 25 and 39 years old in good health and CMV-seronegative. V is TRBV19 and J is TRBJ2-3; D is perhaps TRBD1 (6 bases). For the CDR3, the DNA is TGTGCCAGTAGTATCCGGACAGCACCCACAGATACGCAGTATTTT. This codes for CASSIRTAPTDTQYF.